This TCR beta chain was documented in a study of shared clonotypes between healthy human individuals. Profiled with immunoSEQ multiplex PCR; TCRdb holds only in-frame clones, not every one. Here the sample spans fewer than 650,000 clones, around 78% being singletons. Trimming took 5 bases from V and 1 from J, leaving 13 bases between them. Germline values: CDR1 MDHEN, CDR2 SYDVKM. The CDR3 is 15 amino acids. HIV-negative, healthy adults without recent acute infections or vaccinations were the donors. Nashville, Tennessee was home to all donors, who were Caucasian adults. The rearrangement links TRBV28 to TRBJ2-3; D possibly corresponds to TRBD2 (6 bases). The sequence derives from a woman aged 40 to 49 in good health. Some clones in this sample may be carry-over from other donors' samples. Sequencing was performed on PBMCs. The CDR3 DNA reads as TGTGCCAGCAGTATTGGGACTTCCGGCACAGATACGCAGTATTTT. Protein sequence: CASSIGTSGTDTQYF.